This T cell receptor (beta chain) comes out of a study of T cell repertoires in cytomegalovirus infection. V was trimmed by 2 bases and J by 3 bases, leaving 9 bases between them. The germline gives CDR1 SGHVS, CDR2 FNYEAQ. This CDR3 has 14 amino acids. One entry per CDR3 protein, called by TCRdb with MiXCR from the reads. The sample lists hundreds of thousands of distinct CDR3 sequences, approximately 8.9% occurring once. This clonotype was observed at least ten times. The chain couples TRBV7-6 to TRBJ2-3; possibly TRBD2 for D (5 bases). The sequenced sample was PBMCs. This receptor was obtained from a human donor in good health (CMV status not recorded). Some clones in this sample may be carry-over from other donors' samples. In DNA form, the CDR3 reads TGTGCCAGCAGCTTATTCGGAGGAACAGATACGCAGTATTTT. Its protein is CASSLFGGTDTQYF. Filled out from reference TRBV7-6 and TRBJ2-3, the complete variable domain reads GAGVSQSPRYKVTKRGQDVALRCDPISGHVSLYWYRQALGQGPEFLTYFNYEAQQDKSGLPNDRFSAERPEGSISTLTIQRTEQRDSAMYRCASSLFGGTDTQYFGPGTRLTVL.